This T cell receptor (beta chain) emerged from a study of early T cells in non-severe SARS-CoV-2 infection. Many counts were recorded for this clonotype. This CDR3 spans 14 amino acids. V lost 3 bases, J lost 2 bases, and 4 bases stayed unmatched. Germline CDR1 is DFQATT and CDR2 is SNEGSKA (reference sequence). Unique molecular identifiers (one per individual cDNA molecule) were attached. TCRdb reprocessed the 5' RACE reads with MiXCR, giving one entry per CDR3 protein. The sample holds about 35,000 distinct CDR3 sequences, 5.5% to 7.5% seen once. The sequenced sample consisted of whole blood. The source of this sequence is an adult who was a healthcare worker with PCR-confirmed SARS-CoV-2 infection or an uninfected control (not recorded which). The rearrangement links TRBV20-1 to TRBJ2-7; 10 nucleotides align to TRBD2. As DNA, the CDR3 is TGCAGTGCTAGTGGACTAGCGGAGACCTACGAGCAGTACTTC. Amino acids: CSASGLAETYEQYF.